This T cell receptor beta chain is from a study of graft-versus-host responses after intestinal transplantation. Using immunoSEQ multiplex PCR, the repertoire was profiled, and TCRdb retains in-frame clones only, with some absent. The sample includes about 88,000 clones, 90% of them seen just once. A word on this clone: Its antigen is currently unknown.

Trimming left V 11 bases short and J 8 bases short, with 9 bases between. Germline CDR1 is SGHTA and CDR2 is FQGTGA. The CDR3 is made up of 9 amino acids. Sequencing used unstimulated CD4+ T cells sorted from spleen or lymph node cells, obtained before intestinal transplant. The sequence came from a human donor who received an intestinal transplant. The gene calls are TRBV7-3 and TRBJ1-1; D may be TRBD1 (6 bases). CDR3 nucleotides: TGTGCCTACGACAGGGAAGCTTTCTTT. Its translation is CAYDREAFF.